These 10 T cell receptor beta chains were sequenced from one sample in a study of OX40 agonist ivuxolimab in advanced cancers. Sequenced by immunoSEQ multiplex PCR; TCRdb stores in-frame clones only, minus some. The sample records roughly 86,000 clones, approximately 86% being singletons. The material sequenced was CD4+ or CD8+ T cells sorted from blood, taken in a trial of the OX40 agonist ivuxolimab. Every receptor here comes from an adult with an advanced solid tumor such as melanoma, head and neck, liver or kidney cancer.

The J gene is TRBJ2-4, the V gene TRBV11-2, with D uncertain. CDR1 is SGHAT, CDR2 FQNNGV, per germline. Trimming took 1 base from V and 5 from J, leaving 3 bases between them. The CDR3 contains 12 residues. The chain's CDR3 is CASSLAENIQYF. The CDR3 nucleotides read TGTGCCAGCAGCTTAGCGGAAAACATTCAGTACTTC. The full variable domain, with the rest looked up from reference TRBV11-2 and TRBJ2-4, is EAGVAQSPRYKIIEKRQSVAFWCNPISGHATLYWYQQILGQGPKLLIQFQNNGVVDDSQLPKDRFSAERLKGVDSTLKIQPAKLEDSAVYLCASSLAENIQYFGAGTRLSVL.

This rearrangement joins TRBV5-1 to TRBJ2-1, with TRBD2 identical over 10 bases. Unmatched junction bases numbered 4, after V lost 0 bases and J lost 4 bases. CDR3 length: 16 residues. Germline V gene sequence: CDR1 SGHRS, CDR2 YFSETQ. The CDR3 here is CASSLETSGIYNEQFF. CDR3 DNA: TGCGCCAGCAGCTTGGAAACTAGCGGGATTTACAATGAGCAGTTCTTC.

This clone came up once. This sequence joins TRBV19 and TRBJ1-6; 7 bases fit TRBD1. Germline V gene sequence: CDR1 LNHDA, CDR2 SQIVND (reference sequence). The junction had 8 bases not matched to a gene; V was cut back by 4 bases and J by 5 bases. This CDR3 spans 16 amino acids. The CDR3 DNA reads as TGTGCCAGTAGTACCCACTCGACAGGGAATAATTCACCCCTCCACTTT. Amino acid sequence: CASSTHSTGNNSPLHF.

The chain couples TRBV7-2 to TRBJ1-2; no definite D call. Germline V gives CDR1 SGHTA, CDR2 FQGNSA. Trimming left V 3 bases short and J 3 bases short, with 8 bases between. CDR3 length: 13 residues. For the CDR3, the DNA is TGTGCCAGCAGCTTCGACATGGACTATGGCTACACCTTC. The encoded protein is CASSFDMDYGYTF.

V is TRBV10-3 and J is TRBJ2-6, with TRBD2 matching over 7 bases. With 2 bases clipped from V and 0 bases from J, the junction kept 4 bases outside the gene matches. The CDR3 loop spans 17 amino acids. Per germline, CDR1 ENHRY and CDR2 SYGVKD. The CDR3 DNA reads as TGTGCCATCAGTGAGGGGAGGGGCAGCTCTGGGGCCAACGTCCTGACTTTC. Translated, it gives CAISEGRGSSGANVLTF.

The gene calls are TRBV27 and TRBJ1-2; 7 bases match TRBD1. From germline, CDR1 is MNHEY and CDR2 SMNVEV (reference sequence). The V and J ends lost 3 bases and 8 bases, in that order; junction bases with no gene match: 9. The CDR3 loop spans 14 amino acids. CDR3 protein: CASSLIQGSGGYTF. The CDR3 nucleotides read TGTGCCAGCAGTTTGATACAGGGGAGTGGCGGCTACACCTTC.

This sequence joins TRBV7-2 and TRBJ2-3; D not resolved. V shed 2 bases and J shed 6 bases, with 9 bases lying between them. Germline CDR1 reads SGHTA; CDR2 reads FQGNSA. This CDR3 spans 13 amino acids. DNA for the CDR3: TGTGCCAGCAGCTTAAAACGAGTTGATACGCAGTATTTT. This translates into CASSLKRVDTQYF. The full variable domain, its missing parts supplied by reference TRBV7-2 and TRBJ2-3, is GAGVSQSPSNKVTEKGKDVELRCDPISGHTALYWYRQSLGQGLEFLIYFQGNSAPDKSGLPSDRFSAERTGGSVSTLTIQRTQQEDSAVYLCASSLKRVDTQYFGPGTRLTVL.

This clone was recorded only once. The rearrangement uses TRBV27 and TRBJ1-3, with no clear D. V dropped 6 bases and J dropped 4 bases, with 10 bases sitting between them. The CDR3 is 13 residues long. In germline, CDR1 is MNHEY, CDR2 SMNVEV (reference sequence). The CDR3, as DNA: TGTGCCAGCAGCCCCCATGAAGGAAACACCATATATTTT. Its protein product is CASSPHEGNTIYF.

The V gene is TRBV7-9, the J gene TRBJ2-1; 11 positions match TRBD2. With 4 bases clipped from V and 0 bases from J, the junction kept 5 bases outside the gene matches. CDR3 length: 17 amino acids. Germline V gene data show CDR1 as SEHNR and CDR2 as FQNEAQ (reference sequence). The CDR3: CASSSVAGGFSYNEQFF. CDR3 nucleotide sequence: TGTGCCAGCAGCTCCGTAGCGGGGGGGTTCTCCTACAATGAGCAGTTCTTC.

This sequence joins TRBV28 and TRBJ1-1; 8 nucleotides match TRBD1. With 6 bases clipped from V and 10 bases from J, the junction kept 10 bases outside the gene matches. CDR3 size: 13 residues. The V gene's germline CDR1 is MDHEN and CDR2 SYDVKM. The CDR3 sequence: CASSLGQGVVAFF. CDR3 nucleotides: TGTGCCAGCAGCCTCGGACAGGGAGTTGTAGCTTTCTTT.